This T cell receptor beta chain was profiled in a study of immune evolution from preneoplasia to lung adenocarcinoma. On the study more broadly: HLA loss of heterozygosity: about 7% AIS, about 15% MIA, over 25% ADC, none AAH.

This CDR3 contains 15 residues. Germline CDR1 and CDR2: MNHEY and SVGAGI. V trimming: 2 bases; J trimming: 9 bases; junction bases outside the gene matches: 9. Patient tissue came from resections in Japan or China, 2014–2017. H&E slides confirmed each diagnosis, reviewed by two pathologists independently. Method: immunoSEQ multiplex PCR; TCRdb's copy keeps in-frame clones and lacks some. The table lists under 5,000 clones, roughly 86% of them singletons, with about 7.8% in the top ten. Regarding the study as a whole: Normal lung had the highest top T cell clone frequencies.

Regarding this clone: Its antigen is not identified.

Sequencing was carried out using FFPE lung adenocarcinoma in situ tissue. The receptor was derived from a person in their 70s with lung adenocarcinoma. V and J are TRBV6-5 and TRBJ1-4, with 7 bases aligning to TRBD1. This chain's CDR3 is CASSYNTGAGKKLFF. The CDR3 coding sequence is TGTGCCAGCAGTTACAACACAGGGGCGGGGAAAAAACTGTTTTTT.